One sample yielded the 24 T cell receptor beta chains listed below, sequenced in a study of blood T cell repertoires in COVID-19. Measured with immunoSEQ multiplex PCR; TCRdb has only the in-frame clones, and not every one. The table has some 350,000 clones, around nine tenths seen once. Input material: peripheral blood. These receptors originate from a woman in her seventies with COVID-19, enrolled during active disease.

CDR3 region: CASSLRDRSVLGNTGELFF. The CDR3 DNA is TGTGCCAGCAGCTTACGGGACAGGTCCGTCTTGGGGAACACCGGGGAGCTGTTTTTT. The genes are TRBV7-8 and TRBJ2-2, with 8 nucleotides matching TRBD1. The CDR3 is 19 amino acids. V was clipped by 2 bases and J by 1 base; unmatched bases: 12. The germline V gene encodes CDR1 SGHVS and CDR2 FQNEAQ.

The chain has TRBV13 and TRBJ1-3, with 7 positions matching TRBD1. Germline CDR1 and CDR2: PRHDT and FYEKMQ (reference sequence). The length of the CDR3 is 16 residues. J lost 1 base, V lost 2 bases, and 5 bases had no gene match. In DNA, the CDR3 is TGTGCCAGCAGCTTACGATTACAGGGGTCTGGAAACACCATATATTTT. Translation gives CASSLRLQGSGNTIYF.

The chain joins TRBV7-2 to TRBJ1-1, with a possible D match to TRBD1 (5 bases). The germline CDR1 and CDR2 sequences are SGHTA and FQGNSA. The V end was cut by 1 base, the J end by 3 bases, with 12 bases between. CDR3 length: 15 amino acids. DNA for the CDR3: TGTGCCAGCAGCTTAGGGGGGGATGGGTACACTGAAGCTTTCTTT. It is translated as CASSLGGDGYTEAFF. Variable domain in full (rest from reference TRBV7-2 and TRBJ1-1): GAGVSQSPSNKVTEKGKDVELRCDPISGHTALYWYRQSLGQGLEFLIYFQGNSAPDKSGLPSDRFSAERTGGSVSTLTIQRTQQEDSAVYLCASSLGGDGYTEAFFGQGTRLTVV.

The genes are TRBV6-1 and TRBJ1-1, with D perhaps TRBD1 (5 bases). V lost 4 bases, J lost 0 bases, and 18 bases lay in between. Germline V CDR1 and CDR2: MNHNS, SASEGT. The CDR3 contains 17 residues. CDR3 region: CASSGGRGTRMNTEAFF. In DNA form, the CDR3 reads TGTGCCAGCAGTGGCGGAAGAGGGACTCGAATGAACACTGAAGCTTTCTTT.

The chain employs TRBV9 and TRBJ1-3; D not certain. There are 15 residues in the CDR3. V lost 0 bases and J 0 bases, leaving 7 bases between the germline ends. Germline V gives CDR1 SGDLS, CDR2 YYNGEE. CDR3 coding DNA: TGTGCCAGCAGCGTAGAGGCAGGCTCTGGAAACACCATATATTTT. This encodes CASSVEAGSGNTIYF.

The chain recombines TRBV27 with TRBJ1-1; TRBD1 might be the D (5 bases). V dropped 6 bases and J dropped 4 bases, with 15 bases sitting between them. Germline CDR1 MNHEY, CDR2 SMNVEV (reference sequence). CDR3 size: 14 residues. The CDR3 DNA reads TGTGCCAGCAGGACAGCCTTGAGAGGCACTGAAGCTTTCTTT. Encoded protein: CASRTALRGTEAFF.

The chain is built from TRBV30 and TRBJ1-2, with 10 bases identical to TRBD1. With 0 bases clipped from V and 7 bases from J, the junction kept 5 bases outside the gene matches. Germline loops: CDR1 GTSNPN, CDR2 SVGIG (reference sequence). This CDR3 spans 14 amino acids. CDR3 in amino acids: CAWSVGTGVGGYTF. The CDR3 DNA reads TGTGCCTGGAGTGTAGGGACAGGGGTTGGTGGCTACACCTTC.

CDR3 region: CASSSPPRTSGGREGLDTQYF. For the CDR3, the DNA is TGTGCCAGCAGTTCCCCCCCCCGGACTAGCGGGGGGCGCGAGGGGTTGGATACGCAGTATTTT. The chain couples TRBV6-2 or TRBV6-3 to TRBJ2-3; TRBD2 agrees at 14 bases. The CDR3 is 21 amino acids. From germline, CDR1 is MNHEY and CDR2 SVGEGT. Trimming removed 4 bases from V and 6 bases from J; junction bases left unmatched: 21.

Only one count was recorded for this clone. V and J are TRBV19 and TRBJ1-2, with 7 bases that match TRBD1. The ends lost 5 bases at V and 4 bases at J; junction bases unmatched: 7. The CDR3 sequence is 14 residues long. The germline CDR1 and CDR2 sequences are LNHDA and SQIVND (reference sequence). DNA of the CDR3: TGTGCCAGTAGTCCGACAGGACAGGCCTATGGCTACACCTTC. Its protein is CASSPTGQAYGYTF. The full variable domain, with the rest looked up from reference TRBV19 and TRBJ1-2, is DGGITQSPKYLFRKEGQNVTLSCEQNLNHDAMYWYRQDPGQGLRLIYYSQIVNDFQKGDIAEGYSVSREKKESFPLTVTSAQKNPTAFYLCASSPTGQAYGYTFGSGTRLTVV.

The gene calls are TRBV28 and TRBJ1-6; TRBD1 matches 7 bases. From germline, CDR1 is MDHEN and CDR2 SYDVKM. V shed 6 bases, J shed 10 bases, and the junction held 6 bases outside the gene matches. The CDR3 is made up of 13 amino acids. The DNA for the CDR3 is TGTGCCAGCAGCTACAGGGGTAGGTCACCCCTCCACTTT. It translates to CASSYRGRSPLHF.

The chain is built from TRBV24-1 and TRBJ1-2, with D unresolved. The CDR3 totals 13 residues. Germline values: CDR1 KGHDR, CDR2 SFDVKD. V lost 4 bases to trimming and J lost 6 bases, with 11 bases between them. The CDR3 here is CATSDPPQNGYTF. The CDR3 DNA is TGTGCCACCAGTGACCCTCCACAGAATGGCTACACCTTC.

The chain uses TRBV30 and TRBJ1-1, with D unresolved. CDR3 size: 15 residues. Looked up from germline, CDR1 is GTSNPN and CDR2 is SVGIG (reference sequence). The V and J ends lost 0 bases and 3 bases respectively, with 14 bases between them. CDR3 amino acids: CAWSVGLLEDTEAFF. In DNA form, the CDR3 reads TGTGCCTGGAGTGTAGGGCTCCTGGAGGACACTGAAGCTTTCTTT. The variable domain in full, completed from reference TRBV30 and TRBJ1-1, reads SQTIHQWPATLVQPVGSPLSLECTVEGTSNPNLYWYRQAAGRGLQLLFYSVGIGQISSEVPQNLSASRPQDRQFILSSKKLLLSDSGFYLCAWSVGLLEDTEAFFGQGTRLTVV.

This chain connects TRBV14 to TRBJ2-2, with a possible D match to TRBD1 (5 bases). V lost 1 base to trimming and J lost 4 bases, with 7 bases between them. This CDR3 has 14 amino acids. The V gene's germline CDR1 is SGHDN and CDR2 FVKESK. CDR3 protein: CASSQGGPTGELFF. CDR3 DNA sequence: TGTGCCAGCAGCCAAGGGGGCCCCACCGGGGAGCTGTTTTTT.

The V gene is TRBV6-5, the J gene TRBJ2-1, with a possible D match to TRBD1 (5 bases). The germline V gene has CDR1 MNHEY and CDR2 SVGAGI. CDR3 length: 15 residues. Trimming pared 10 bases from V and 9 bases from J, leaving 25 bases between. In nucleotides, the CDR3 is TGTGCCACCTATAGTTTCAGGGTTGGTATGGTTGAGCAGTTCTTC. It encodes CATYSFRVGMVEQFF.

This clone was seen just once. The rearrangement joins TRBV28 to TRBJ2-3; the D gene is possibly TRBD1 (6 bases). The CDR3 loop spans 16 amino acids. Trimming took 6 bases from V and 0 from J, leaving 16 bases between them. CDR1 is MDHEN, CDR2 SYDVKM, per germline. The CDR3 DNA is TGTGCCAGCAGCCCAGACAGGCCCTCTAGCACAGATACGCAGTATTTT. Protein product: CASSPDRPSSTDTQYF.

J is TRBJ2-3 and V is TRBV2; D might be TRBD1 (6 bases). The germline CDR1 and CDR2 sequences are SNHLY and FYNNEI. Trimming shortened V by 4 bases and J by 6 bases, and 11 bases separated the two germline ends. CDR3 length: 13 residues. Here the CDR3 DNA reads TGTGCCAGCAGTGGATCAGGGGAGGATACGCAGTATTTT. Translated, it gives CASSGSGEDTQYF.

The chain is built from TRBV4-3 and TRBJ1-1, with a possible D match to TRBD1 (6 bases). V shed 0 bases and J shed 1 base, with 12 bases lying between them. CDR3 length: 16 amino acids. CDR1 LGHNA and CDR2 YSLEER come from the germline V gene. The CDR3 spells CASSQDRGARNTEAFF. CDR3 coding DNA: TGCGCCAGCAGCCAAGATCGGGGGGCGCGGAACACTGAAGCTTTCTTT.

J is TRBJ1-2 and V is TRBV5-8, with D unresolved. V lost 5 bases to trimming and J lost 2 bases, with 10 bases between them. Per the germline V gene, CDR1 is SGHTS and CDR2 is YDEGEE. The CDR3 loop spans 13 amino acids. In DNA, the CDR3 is TGTGCCAGCAGTCCCCAAGAGAACTATGGCTACACCTTC. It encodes CASSPQENYGYTF.

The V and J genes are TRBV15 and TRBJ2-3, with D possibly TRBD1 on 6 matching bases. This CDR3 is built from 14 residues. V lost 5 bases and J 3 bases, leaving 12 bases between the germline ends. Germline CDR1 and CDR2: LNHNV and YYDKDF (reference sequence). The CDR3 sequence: CATSYQGRTDTQYF. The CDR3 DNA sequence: TGTGCCACCAGCTACCAGGGGCGGACAGATACGCAGTATTTT.

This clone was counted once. CDR3 protein: CASSLTGAYYGYTF. CDR3 in DNA: TGTGCCAGCAGCCTGACAGGGGCCTACTATGGCTACACCTTC. The chain recombines TRBV9 with TRBJ1-2, with 8 nucleotides matching TRBD1. Germline CDR1 and CDR2: SGDLS and YYNGEE. The CDR3 sequence is 14 residues long. With 4 bases clipped from V and 3 bases from J, the junction kept 5 bases outside the gene matches.

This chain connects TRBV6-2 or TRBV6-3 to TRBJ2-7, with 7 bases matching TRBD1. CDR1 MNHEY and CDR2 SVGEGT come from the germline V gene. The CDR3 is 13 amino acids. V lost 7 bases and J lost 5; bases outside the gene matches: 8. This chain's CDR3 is CASNPTGVHEQYF. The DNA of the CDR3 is TGTGCCAGCAACCCCACAGGGGTCCACGAGCAGTACTTC.

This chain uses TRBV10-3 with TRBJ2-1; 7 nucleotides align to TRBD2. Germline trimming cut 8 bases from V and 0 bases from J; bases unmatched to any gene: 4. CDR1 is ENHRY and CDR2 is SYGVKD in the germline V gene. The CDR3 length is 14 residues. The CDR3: CAILAVSSYNEQFF. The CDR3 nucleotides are TGTGCCATCCTAGCGGTAAGCTCCTACAATGAGCAGTTCTTC.

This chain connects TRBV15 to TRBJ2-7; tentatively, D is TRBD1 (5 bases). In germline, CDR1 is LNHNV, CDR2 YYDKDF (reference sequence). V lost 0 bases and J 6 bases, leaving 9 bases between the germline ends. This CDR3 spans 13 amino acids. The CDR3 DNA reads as TGTGCCACCAGCAGAGATCAGGGTTCCGAGCAGTACTTC. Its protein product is CATSRDQGSEQYF.

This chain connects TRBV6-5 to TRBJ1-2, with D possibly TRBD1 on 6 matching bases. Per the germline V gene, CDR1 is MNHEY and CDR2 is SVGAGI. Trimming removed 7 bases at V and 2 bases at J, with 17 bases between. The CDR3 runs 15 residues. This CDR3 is CASTLMGGANYGYTF. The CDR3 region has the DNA TGTGCCAGCACGTTAATGGGGGGGGCAAACTATGGCTACACCTTC.